This T cell receptor beta chain was sequenced in a study of cytomegalovirus exposure and HLA in healthy donors. Both 60 Vbeta primers and 13 Jbeta primers went into the PCR. Libraries were prepared by immunoSEQ multiplex PCR; TCRdb keeps only in-frame clonotypes and omits some of them. Among roughly 150,000 clones listed, 80% were seen once. The V end lost 6 bases, the J end lost 2 bases, and 14 bases lay between the germline ends. Germline-derived CDR1 and CDR2 are ENHRY and SYGVKD. The length of the CDR3 is 14 residues. The receptor's source is a woman aged 40 to 55 in good health and CMV-seronegative. The sample taken for sequencing was PBMCs. The chain combines TRBV10-3 with TRBJ2-7; tentative D call: TRBD2 (6 bases). This chain's CDR3 is CAIRKGGETYEQYF. CDR3 DNA sequence: TGTGCCATCAGGAAGGGCGGGGAGACCTACGAGCAGTACTTC.